The sequence of this T cell receptor (beta chain) was determined in a study of graft-versus-host responses after intestinal transplantation. Notes on this clone: The antigen is undetermined.

This table comes from immunoSEQ multiplex PCR, and its TCRdb copy is limited to in-frame clones, with some not included. The sample contains 50,000 to 80,000 clones, 90% to 95% of which appear only once. The clonotype comes from a human donor who was the organ donor for an intestinal transplant. The starting material was unstimulated CD8+ T cells sorted from spleen or lymph node cells, obtained before transplant.

The CDR3 reads CASSLQGMDSYEQYF. CDR3 bases: TGCGCCAGCAGCTTACAGGGTATGGACTCCTACGAGCAGTACTTC. This sequence joins TRBV5-1 and TRBJ2-7; D is possibly TRBD1 (6 bases). Germline V CDR1 and CDR2: SGHRS, YFSETQ. Trimming took 2 bases from V and 0 from J, leaving 12 bases between them. This CDR3 is 15 amino acids long.